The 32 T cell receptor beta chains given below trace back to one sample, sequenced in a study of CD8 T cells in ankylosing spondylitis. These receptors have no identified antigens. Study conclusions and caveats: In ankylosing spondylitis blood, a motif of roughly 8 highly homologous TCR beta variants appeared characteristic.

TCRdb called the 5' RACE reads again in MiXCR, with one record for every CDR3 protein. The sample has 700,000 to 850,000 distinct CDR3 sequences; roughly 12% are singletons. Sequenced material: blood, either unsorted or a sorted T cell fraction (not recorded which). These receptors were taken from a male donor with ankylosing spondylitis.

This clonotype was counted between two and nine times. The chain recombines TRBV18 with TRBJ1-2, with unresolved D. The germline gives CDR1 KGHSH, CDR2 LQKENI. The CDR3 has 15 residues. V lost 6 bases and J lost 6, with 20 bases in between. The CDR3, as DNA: TGTGCCAGCTCTCCCCAGGAGGGAGTGACCCATGGCTACACCTTC. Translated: CASSPQEGVTHGYTF.

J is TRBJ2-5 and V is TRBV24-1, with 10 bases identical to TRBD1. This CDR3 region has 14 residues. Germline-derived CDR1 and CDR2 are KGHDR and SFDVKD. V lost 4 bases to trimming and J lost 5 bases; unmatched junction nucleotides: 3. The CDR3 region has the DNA TGTGCCACCAGTGACGGACAGGGGGTGGAGACCCAGTACTTC. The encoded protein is CATSDGQGVETQYF.

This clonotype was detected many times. Written as DNA, the CDR3 is TGTGCCATCGGGGAATCAAGGGGGCTCAACACCGGGGAGCTGTTTTTT. Translating gives CAIGESRGLNTGELFF. The V call is TRBV10-3, the J call TRBJ2-2; 7 bases agree with TRBD1. The CDR3 has 16 amino acids. Germline lookup yields CDR1 ENHRY and CDR2 SYGVKD. J lost 2 bases, V lost 8 bases, and 11 bases had no gene match.

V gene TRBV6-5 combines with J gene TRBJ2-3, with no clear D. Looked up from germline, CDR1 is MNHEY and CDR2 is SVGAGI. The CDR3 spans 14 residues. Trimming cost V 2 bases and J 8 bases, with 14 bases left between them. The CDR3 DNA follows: TGTGCCAGCAGTTACGCACGATGGACCGGTACGCAGTATTTT. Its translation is CASSYARWTGTQYF.

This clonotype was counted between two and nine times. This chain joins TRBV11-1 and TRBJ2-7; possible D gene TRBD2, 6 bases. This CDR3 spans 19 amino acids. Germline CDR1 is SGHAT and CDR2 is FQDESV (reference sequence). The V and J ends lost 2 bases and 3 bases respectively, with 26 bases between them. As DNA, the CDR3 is TGTGCCAGCAGCTTAAGCTTAAGGAGAGGAAAGCGCGGGGACTACGAGCAGTACTTC. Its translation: CASSLSLRRGKRGDYEQYF. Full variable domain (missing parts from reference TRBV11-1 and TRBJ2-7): EAEVAQSPRYKITEKSQAVAFWCDPISGHATLYWYRQILGQGPELLVQFQDESVVDDSQLPKDRFSAERLKGVDSTLKIQPAELGDSAMYLCASSLSLRRGKRGDYEQYFGPGTRLTVT.

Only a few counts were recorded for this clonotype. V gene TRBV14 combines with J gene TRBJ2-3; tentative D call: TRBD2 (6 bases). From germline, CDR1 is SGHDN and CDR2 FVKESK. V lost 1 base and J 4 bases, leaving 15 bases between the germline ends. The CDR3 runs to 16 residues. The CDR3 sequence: CASSQGYRLVADTQYF. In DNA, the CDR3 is TGTGCCAGCAGCCAAGGCTACAGACTAGTCGCAGATACGCAGTATTTT.

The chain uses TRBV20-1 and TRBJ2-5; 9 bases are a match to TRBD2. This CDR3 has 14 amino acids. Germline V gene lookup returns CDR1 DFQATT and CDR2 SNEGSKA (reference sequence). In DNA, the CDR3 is TGCTCCCACGCTAGCGGGGTTCCAGGAGGAACCCAGTACTTC. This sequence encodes CSHASGVPGGTQYF.

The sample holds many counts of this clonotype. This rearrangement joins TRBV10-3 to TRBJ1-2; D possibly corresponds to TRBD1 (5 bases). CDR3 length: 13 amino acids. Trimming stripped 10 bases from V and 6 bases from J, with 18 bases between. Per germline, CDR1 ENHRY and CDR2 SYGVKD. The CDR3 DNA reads TGTGCCACTCAGAGGGGCGACGGGAATGGCTACACCTTC. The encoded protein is CATQRGDGNGYTF.

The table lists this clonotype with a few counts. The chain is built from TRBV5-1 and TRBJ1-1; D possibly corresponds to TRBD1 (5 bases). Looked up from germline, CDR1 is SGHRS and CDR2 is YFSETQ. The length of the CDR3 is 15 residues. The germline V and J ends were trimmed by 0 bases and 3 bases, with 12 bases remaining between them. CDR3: CASSLEGLGDTEAFF. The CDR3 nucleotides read TGCGCCAGCAGCTTGGAGGGGCTAGGGGACACTGAAGCTTTCTTT.

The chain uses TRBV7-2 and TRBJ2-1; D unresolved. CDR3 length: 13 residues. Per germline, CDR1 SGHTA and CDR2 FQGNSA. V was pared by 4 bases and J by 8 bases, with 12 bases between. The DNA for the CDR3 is TGTGCCAGCAGCTCAACACAGCTTCATGAGCAGTTCTTC. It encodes CASSSTQLHEQFF. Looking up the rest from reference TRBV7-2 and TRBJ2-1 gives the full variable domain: GAGVSQSPSNKVTEKGKDVELRCDPISGHTALYWYRQSLGQGLEFLIYFQGNSAPDKSGLPSDRFSAERTGGSVSTLTIQRTQQEDSAVYLCASSSTQLHEQFFGPGTRLTVL.

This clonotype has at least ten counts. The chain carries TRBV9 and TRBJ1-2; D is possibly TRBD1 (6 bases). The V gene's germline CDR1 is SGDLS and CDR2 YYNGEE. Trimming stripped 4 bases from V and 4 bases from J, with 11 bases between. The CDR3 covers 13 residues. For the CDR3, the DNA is TGTGCCAGCAGCCAAGGACAGCTCTATGGCTACACCTTC. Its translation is CASSQGQLYGYTF.

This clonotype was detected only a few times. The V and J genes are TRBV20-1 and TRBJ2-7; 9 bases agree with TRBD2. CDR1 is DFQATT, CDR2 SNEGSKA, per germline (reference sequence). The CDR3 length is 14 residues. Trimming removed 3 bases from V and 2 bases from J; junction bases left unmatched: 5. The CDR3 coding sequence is TGCAGTGCTAGCGGCGGGAGGGCCCCCTACGAGCAGTACTTC. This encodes CSASGGRAPYEQYF.

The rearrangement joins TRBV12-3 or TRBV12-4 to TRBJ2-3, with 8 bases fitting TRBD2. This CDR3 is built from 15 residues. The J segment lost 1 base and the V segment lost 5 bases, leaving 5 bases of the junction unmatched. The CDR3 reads CASSVQAGGTDTQYF. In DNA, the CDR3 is TGTGCCAGCAGTGTCCAAGCGGGAGGCACAGATACGCAGTATTTT.

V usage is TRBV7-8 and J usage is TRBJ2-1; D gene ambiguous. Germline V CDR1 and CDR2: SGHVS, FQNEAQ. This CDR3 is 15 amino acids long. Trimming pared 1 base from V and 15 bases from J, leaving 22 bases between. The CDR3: CASSLELLGLPFRFF. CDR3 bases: TGTGCCAGCAGCTTAGAGCTGTTGGGTCTTCCCTTTAGGTTCTTC. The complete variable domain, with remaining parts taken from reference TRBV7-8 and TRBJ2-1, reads GAGVSQSPRYKVAKRGQDVALRCDPISGHVSLFWYQQALGQGPEFLTYFQNEAQLDKSGLPSDRFFAERPEGSVSTLKIQRTQQEDSAVYLCASSLELLGLPFRFFGPGTRLTVL.

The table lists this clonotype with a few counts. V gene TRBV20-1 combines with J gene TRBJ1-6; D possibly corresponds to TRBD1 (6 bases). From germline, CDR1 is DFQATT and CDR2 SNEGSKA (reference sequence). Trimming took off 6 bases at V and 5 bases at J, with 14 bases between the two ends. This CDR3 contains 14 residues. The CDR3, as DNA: TGCAGTGCCGAGACAGGATACAATAATTCACCCCTCCACTTT. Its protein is CSAETGYNNSPLHF.

CDR3 in amino acids: CAWRGRAYEQYF. The CDR3 nucleotides read TGTGCCTGGAGGGGGCGTGCCTACGAGCAGTACTTC. V is TRBV30 and J is TRBJ2-7, with a tentative D call TRBD1 (5 bases). The length of the CDR3 is 12 residues. Between the trimmed V and J ends, which lost 3 bases and 2 bases, there was a span of 8 bases. The germline V gene encodes CDR1 GTSNPN and CDR2 SVGIG (reference sequence).

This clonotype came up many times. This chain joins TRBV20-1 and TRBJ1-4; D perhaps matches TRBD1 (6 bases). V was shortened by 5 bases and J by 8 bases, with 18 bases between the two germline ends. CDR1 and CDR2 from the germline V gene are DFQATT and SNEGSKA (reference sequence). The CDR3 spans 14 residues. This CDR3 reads CSAYRAEGSEKLFF. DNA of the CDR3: TGCAGTGCTTACAGGGCGGAAGGGTCGGAAAAACTGTTTTTT.

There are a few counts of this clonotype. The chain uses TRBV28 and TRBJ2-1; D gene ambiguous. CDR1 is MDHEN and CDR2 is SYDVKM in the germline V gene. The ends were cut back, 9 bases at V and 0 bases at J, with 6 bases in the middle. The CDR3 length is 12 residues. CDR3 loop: CASTGSYNEQFF. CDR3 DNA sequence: TGTGCCAGTACCGGCTCCTACAATGAGCAGTTCTTC.

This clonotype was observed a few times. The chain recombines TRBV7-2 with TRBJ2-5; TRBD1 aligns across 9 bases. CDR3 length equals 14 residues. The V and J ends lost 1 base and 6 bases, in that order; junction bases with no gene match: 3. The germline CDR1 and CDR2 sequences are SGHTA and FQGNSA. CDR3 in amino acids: CASSLGGTGKTQYF. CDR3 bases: TGTGCCAGCAGCTTAGGGGGGACAGGGAAGACCCAGTACTTC.

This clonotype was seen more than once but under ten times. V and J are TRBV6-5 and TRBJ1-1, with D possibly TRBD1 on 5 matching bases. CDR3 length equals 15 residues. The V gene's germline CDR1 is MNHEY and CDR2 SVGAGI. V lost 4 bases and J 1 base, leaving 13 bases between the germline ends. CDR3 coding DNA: TGTGCCAGCAGTTGGGAACAGGACGCGAACACTGAAGCTTTCTTT. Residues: CASSWEQDANTEAFF.

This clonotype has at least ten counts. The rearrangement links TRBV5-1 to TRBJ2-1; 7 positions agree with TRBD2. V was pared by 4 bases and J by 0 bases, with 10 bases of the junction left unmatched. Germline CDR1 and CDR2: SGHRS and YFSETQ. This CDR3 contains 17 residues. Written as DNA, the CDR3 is TGCGCCAGCAGCCTGGTGGGGGGAGGGAGCTCCTACAATGAGCAGTTCTTC. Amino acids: CASSLVGGGSSYNEQFF.

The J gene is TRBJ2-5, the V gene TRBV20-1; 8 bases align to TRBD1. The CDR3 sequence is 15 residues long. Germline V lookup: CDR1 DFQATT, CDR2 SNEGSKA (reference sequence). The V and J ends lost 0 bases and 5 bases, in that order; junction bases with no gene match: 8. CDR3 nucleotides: TGCAGTGCTAGAGATCCGGCCAGGGGGCGTGAGACCCAGTACTTC. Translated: CSARDPARGRETQYF.

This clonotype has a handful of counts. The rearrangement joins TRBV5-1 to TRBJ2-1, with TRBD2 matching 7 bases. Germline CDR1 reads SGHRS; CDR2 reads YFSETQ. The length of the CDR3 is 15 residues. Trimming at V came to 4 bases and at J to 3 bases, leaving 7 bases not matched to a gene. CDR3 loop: CASSPRVAGYNEQFF. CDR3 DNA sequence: TGCGCCAGCAGCCCCCGAGTAGCGGGCTACAATGAGCAGTTCTTC.

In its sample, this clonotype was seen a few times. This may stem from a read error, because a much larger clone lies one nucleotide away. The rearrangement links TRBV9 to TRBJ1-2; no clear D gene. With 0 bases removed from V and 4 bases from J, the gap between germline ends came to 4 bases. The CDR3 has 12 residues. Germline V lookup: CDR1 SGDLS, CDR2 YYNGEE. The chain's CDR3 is CASSVAAYGYTF. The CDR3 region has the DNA TGTGCCAGCAGCGTAGCAGCCTATGGCTACACCTTC.

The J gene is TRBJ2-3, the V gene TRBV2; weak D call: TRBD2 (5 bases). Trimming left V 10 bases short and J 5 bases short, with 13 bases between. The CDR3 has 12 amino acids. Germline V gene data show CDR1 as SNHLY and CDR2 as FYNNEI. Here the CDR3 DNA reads TGTGCCACCCGCGGGTGGAGAGATACGCAGTATTTT. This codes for CATRGWRDTQYF. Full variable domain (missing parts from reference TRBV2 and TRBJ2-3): EPEVTQTPSHQVTQMGQEVILRCVPISNHLYFYWYRQILGQKVEFLVSFYNNEISEKSEIFDDQFSVERPDGSNFTLKIRSTKLEDSAMYFCATRGWRDTQYFGPGTRLTVL.

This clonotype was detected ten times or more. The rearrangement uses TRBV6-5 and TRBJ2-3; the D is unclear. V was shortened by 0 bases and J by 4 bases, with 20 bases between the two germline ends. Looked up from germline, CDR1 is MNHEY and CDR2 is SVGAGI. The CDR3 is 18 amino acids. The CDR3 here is CASSYSFLQPGSSDTQYF. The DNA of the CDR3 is TGTGCCAGCAGTTACTCGTTTCTGCAGCCTGGGTCCTCAGATACGCAGTATTTT.

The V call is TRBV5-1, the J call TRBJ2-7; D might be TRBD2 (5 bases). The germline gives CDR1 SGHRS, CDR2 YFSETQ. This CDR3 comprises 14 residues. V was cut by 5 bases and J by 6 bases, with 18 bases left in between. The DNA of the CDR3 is TGCGCCAGCAGTTTGAGGGAGAGTCGTAGCGAGCAGTACTTC. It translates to CASSLRESRSEQYF.

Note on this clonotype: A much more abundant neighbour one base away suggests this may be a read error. CDR3 coding DNA: TGCATCTCTTCCCCGGTCCAAACTAGCACAGATACGCAGTATTTT. It yields the protein CISSPVQTSTDTQYF. The chain has TRBV20-1 and TRBJ2-3; D remains ambiguous. The germline gives CDR1 DFQATT, CDR2 SNEGSKA (reference sequence). The CDR3 is 15 residues long.

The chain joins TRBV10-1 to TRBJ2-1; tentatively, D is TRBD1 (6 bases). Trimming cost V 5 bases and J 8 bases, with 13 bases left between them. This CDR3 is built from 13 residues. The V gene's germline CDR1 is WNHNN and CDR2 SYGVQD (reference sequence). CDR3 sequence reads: CASSRGGRYEQFF. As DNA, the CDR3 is TGCGCCAGCAGTCGAGGGGGAAGGTATGAGCAGTTCTTC.

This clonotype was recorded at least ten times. This chain's CDR3 is CSASVRGPGNQPQHF. The CDR3 region has the DNA TGCAGTGCTAGCGTCAGGGGCCCGGGCAATCAGCCCCAGCATTTT. The chain recombines TRBV20-1 with TRBJ1-5; TRBD1 is a possible D gene (6 bases). V lost 3 bases to trimming and J lost 2 bases, with 14 bases between them. CDR1 and CDR2 from the germline V gene are DFQATT and SNEGSKA (reference sequence). This CDR3 contains 15 residues.

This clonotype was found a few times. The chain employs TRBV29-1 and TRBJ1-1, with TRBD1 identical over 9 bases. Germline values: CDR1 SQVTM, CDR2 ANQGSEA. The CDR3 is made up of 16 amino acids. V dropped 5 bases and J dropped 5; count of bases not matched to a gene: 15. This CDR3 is CSVQRQQGAKVTEAFF. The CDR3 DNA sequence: TGCAGCGTTCAACGCCAACAGGGGGCGAAGGTTACTGAAGCTTTCTTT.

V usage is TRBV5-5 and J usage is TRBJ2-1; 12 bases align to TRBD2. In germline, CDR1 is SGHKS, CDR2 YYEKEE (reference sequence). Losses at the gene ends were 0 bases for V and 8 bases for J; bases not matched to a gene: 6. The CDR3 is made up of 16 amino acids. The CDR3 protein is CASSLETSGRSHEQFF. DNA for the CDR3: TGTGCCAGCAGCTTGGAGACTAGCGGGAGATCCCATGAGCAGTTCTTC.